One and the same sample provided the 22 T cell receptor beta chains below, sequenced in a study of blood T cell repertoires in COVID-19. Using immunoSEQ multiplex PCR, the repertoire was profiled, and TCRdb retains in-frame clones only, with some absent. The sample shows about 130,000 clones, about 86% of them seen only once. The sequencing sample was made of PBMCs or T cells enriched from blood (not recorded which). Source of these receptors: a woman between 45 and 60 years old who had recovered from COVID-19.

The chain has TRBV5-8 and TRBJ1-2; D unresolved. The CDR3 covers 15 residues. Trimming cost V 0 bases and J 6 bases, with 15 bases left between them. Germline assignment: CDR1 SGHTS and CDR2 YDEGEE. In nucleotides, the CDR3 is TGTGCCAGCAGCTTGGTTCTTAAAGCCATGCATGGCTACACCTTC. Amino acids: CASSLVLKAMHGYTF.

The V call is TRBV6-5, the J call TRBJ1-6; 7 bases map to TRBD1. From germline, CDR1 is MNHEY and CDR2 SVGAGI. The CDR3 totals 15 residues. V shed 5 bases, J shed 9 bases, and the junction held 10 bases outside the gene matches. The CDR3 region has the DNA TGTGCCAGCAGTCCTGACAGGGCCGGCGGTTCACCCCTCCACTTT. This encodes CASSPDRAGGSPLHF.

This clone was observed a few times. V is TRBV6-6 and J is TRBJ1-1; 7 positions match TRBD1. The ends lost 6 bases at V and 1 base at J; junction bases unmatched: 8. In germline, CDR1 is MNHNY, CDR2 SVGAGI (reference sequence). The CDR3 sequence is 15 residues long. For the CDR3, the DNA is TGTGCCAGCAGCCCCCCGGGACAGCAGAACACTGAAGCTTTCTTT. Translated, it gives CASSPPGQQNTEAFF.

The chain couples TRBV18 to TRBJ1-4, with 9 bases that match TRBD1. The length of the CDR3 is 15 residues. The V gene's germline CDR1 is KGHSH and CDR2 LQKENI. With 2 bases clipped from V and 6 bases from J, the junction kept 4 bases outside the gene matches. In nucleotides, the CDR3 is TGTGCCAGCTCACCAGGGGACAGGGCTTATGAAAAACTGTTTTTT. Translating gives CASSPGDRAYEKLFF.

The chain combines TRBV30 with TRBJ1-2, with D unclear. Between the trimmed V and J ends, which lost 4 bases and 0 bases, there was a span of 6 bases. This CDR3 spans 12 amino acids. Germline CDR1 reads GTSNPN; CDR2 reads SVGIG (reference sequence). The CDR3 nucleotides are TGTGCCTGGACACAAACTAACTATGGCTACACCTTC. Its translation: CAWTQTNYGYTF.

This chain uses TRBV9 with TRBJ2-7; the match to TRBD1 covers 8 bases. Germline V gene data show CDR1 as SGDLS and CDR2 as YYNGEE. V lost 5 bases to trimming and J lost 2 bases; unmatched junction nucleotides: 9. This CDR3 is 15 amino acids long. CDR3 DNA: TGTGCCAGCAGTGTGATTGACAGGGGCGCCTACGAGCAGTACTTC. Amino acid sequence: CASSVIDRGAYEQYF.

The rearrangement joins TRBV4-1 to TRBJ1-2, with D perhaps matching TRBD1 (6 bases). Germline CDR1 MGHRA, CDR2 YSYEKL. The CDR3 runs to 18 residues. V gave up 0 bases and J gave up 5 bases, with 22 bases separating them. In DNA form, the CDR3 reads TGCGCCAGCAGCCAAGATACTGGGGGCGGCCTCGAGCTTTATGGCTACACCTTC. The encoded protein is CASSQDTGGGLELYGYTF.

V is TRBV6-2 or TRBV6-3 and J is TRBJ2-7, with D perhaps matching TRBD1 (6 bases). Germline-derived CDR1 and CDR2 are MNHEY and SVGEGT. Between the trimmed V and J ends, which lost 3 bases and 3 bases, there was a span of 12 bases. The CDR3 has 14 residues. Written as DNA, the CDR3 is TGTGCCAGCAGTTATATGGGCAGGGGCTACGAGCAGTACTTC. It specifies CASSYMGRGYEQYF.

This clone was detected once. The rearrangement joins TRBV7-9 to TRBJ1-6, with TRBD1 identical over 10 bases. V trimming: 5 bases; J trimming: 10 bases; junction bases outside the gene matches: 8. The CDR3 runs to 15 residues. Germline lookup yields CDR1 SEHNR and CDR2 FQNEAQ (reference sequence). Here the CDR3 reads CASSISTGGVSPLHF. The DNA of the CDR3 is TGTGCCAGCAGCATCTCGACAGGGGGCGTATCACCCCTCCACTTT.

V usage is TRBV6-5 and J usage is TRBJ2-7, with 7 nucleotides matching TRBD1. The V gene's germline CDR1 is MNHEY and CDR2 SVGAGI. This CDR3 contains 15 residues. V lost 2 bases and J lost 0; bases outside the gene matches: 4. As DNA, the CDR3 is TGTGCCAGCAGTTACGAGGGGACAGTCTCCTACGAGCAGTACTTC. As protein: CASSYEGTVSYEQYF.

The chain combines TRBV28 with TRBJ2-5; 10 bases agree with TRBD2. CDR3 length: 17 residues. Germline V gene data show CDR1 as MDHEN and CDR2 as SYDVKM. V lost 2 bases, J lost 0 bases, and 6 bases stayed unmatched. CDR3 sequence: CASSLLTSGADQETQYF. Written as DNA, the CDR3 is TGTGCCAGCAGTTTACTTACTAGCGGGGCGGACCAAGAGACCCAGTACTTC.

The chain joins TRBV21-1 to TRBJ1-6. TRBV21-1 is assigned pseudogene status. This CDR3 region has 14 residues. CDR3 region: CASSKDRRASPLHF. The CDR3 nucleotides read TGTGCCAGCAGCAAAGACCGGAGGGCTTCACCCCTCCACTTT.

J is TRBJ2-3 and V is TRBV6-1, with D hard to call. Between the trimmed V and J ends, which lost 3 bases and 4 bases, there was a span of 14 bases. The CDR3 runs to 15 residues. The germline V gene has CDR1 MNHNS and CDR2 SASEGT. The CDR3 nucleotides are TGTGCCAGCAGTGAGGGTAACAGTTTCCCAGATACGCAGTATTTT. Translation gives CASSEGNSFPDTQYF.

The sample holds one count of this clone. This rearrangement joins TRBV19 to TRBJ1-2; D remains ambiguous. There are 13 residues in the CDR3. CDR1 and CDR2 (germline): LNHDA, SQIVND (reference sequence). Trimming pared 7 bases from V and 8 bases from J, leaving 17 bases between. Written as DNA, the CDR3 is TGTGCCAGTACTCTGAGCCAGCGAGGGGGCTACACCTTC. This codes for CASTLSQRGGYTF.

V is TRBV11-2 and J is TRBJ2-2; no clear D. V was trimmed by 8 bases and J by 1 base, leaving 8 bases between them. The CDR3 has 13 residues. Per germline, CDR1 SGHAT and CDR2 FQNNGV. CDR3 coding DNA: TGTGCCAGCCTCGCCAGGAACACCGGGGAGCTGTTTTTT. This translates into CASLARNTGELFF.

The V gene is TRBV7-2, the J gene TRBJ1-6, with D perhaps matching TRBD1 (5 bases). Germline V lookup: CDR1 SGHTA, CDR2 FQGNSA. There are 12 residues in the CDR3. Trimming took off 5 bases at V and 16 bases at J, with 15 bases between the two ends. The CDR3 loop is CASSGQGFVLHF. The CDR3 DNA sequence: TGTGCCAGCAGCGGCCAGGGATTTGTTCTCCACTTT.

The genes are TRBV4-2 and TRBJ1-1; D possibly corresponds to TRBD1 (5 bases). The CDR3 is made up of 16 amino acids. Germline V lookup: CDR1 LGHNA, CDR2 YNFKEQ. V lost 0 bases to trimming and J lost 1 base, with 12 bases between them. The CDR3 DNA sequence: TGTGCCAGCAGCCAAGAGATTGCACAGGAGAACACTGAAGCTTTCTTT. Protein product: CASSQEIAQENTEAFF.

This rearrangement joins TRBV19 to TRBJ1-1; D remains ambiguous. The germline V and J ends were trimmed by 4 bases and 1 base, with 10 bases remaining between them. This CDR3 is built from 14 residues. From germline, CDR1 is LNHDA and CDR2 SQIVND (reference sequence). The CDR3 DNA reads as TGTGCCAGTAGTAGAGAGTGGGCGAACACTGAAGCTTTCTTT. Amino acid sequence: CASSREWANTEAFF. Using reference TRBV19 and TRBJ1-1 for the parts outside the CDR3, the full variable domain is DGGITQSPKYLFRKEGQNVTLSCEQNLNHDAMYWYRQDPGQGLRLIYYSQIVNDFQKGDIAEGYSVSREKKESFPLTVTSAQKNPTAFYLCASSREWANTEAFFGQGTRLTVV.

The chain links TRBV12-3 or TRBV12-4 to TRBJ1-5; 8 positions agree with TRBD1. The ends lost 6 bases at V and 7 bases at J; junction bases unmatched: 5. CDR3 size: 13 residues. DNA of the CDR3: TGTGCCAGCAGACCGGGACAGGTCCAGCCCCAGCATTTT. Amino acids: CASRPGQVQPQHF.

This chain connects TRBV4-1 to TRBJ1-3; the D is unclear. Germline V gene sequence: CDR1 MGHRA, CDR2 YSYEKL. Trimming removed 0 bases from V and 3 bases from J, with 12 bases in between. The CDR3 consists of 16 residues. CDR3 bases: TGCGCCAGCAGCCAAGACCTGAGGAGATTTGGAAACACCATATATTTT. This encodes CASSQDLRRFGNTIYF.

This clone was observed a few times. The CDR3 nucleotides read TGTGCCAGCAGCCCCGCAGGCACTGAAGCTTTCTTT. This encodes CASSPAGTEAFF. The chain uses TRBV7-9 and TRBJ1-1; D call uncertain. The CDR3 runs to 12 residues. V was cut by 5 bases and J by 4 bases, with 8 bases left in between. CDR1 and CDR2 from the germline V gene are SEHNR and FQNEAQ (reference sequence).

The chain employs TRBV5-6 and TRBJ2-2; the match to TRBD1 covers 7 bases. CDR1 is SGHDT, CDR2 YYEEEE, per germline. J was trimmed by 4 bases and V by 1 base; bases with no gene match: 7. The CDR3 length is 16 residues. The CDR3 loop is CASSLKTGLGTGELFF. The CDR3 region has the DNA TGTGCCAGCAGCTTGAAGACAGGGTTAGGCACCGGGGAGCTGTTTTTT.